The source of this T cell receptor beta chain is a study of metastatic and nonmetastatic thyroid tumors. On the study more broadly: Repertoire comparisons spanned blood and tumor or nodule tissue from malignant and benign thyroid patients.

Original data processing: A classifier for distant metastasis in papillary thyroid cancer was constructed using CDR3 differences observed across clinicopathological groups. From the PCR reads, TCRdb re-called clones with MiXCR. TCRdb assigned the V and J calls; the authors' analysis was not used. The table includes 40,000 or so clones, 26% detected once. Regarding the study as a whole: Versus benign nodules, malignant thyroid tumors reportedly had significantly higher TCR beta diversity, in blood and tumor.

The V gene lost 5 bases and the J gene lost 5 bases, with 14 bases spanning the gap. In germline, CDR1 is MDHEN, CDR2 SYDVKM. The CDR3 length is 14 residues. This clone turned up a few times. Its specificity is not known. All patients reached thyroid surgery having received no treatment beforehand. This clonotype originated in a female donor with papillary thyroid cancer or a benign thyroid nodule (not recorded which). Some clones in this sample may be carry-over from other donors' samples. Sequencing was carried out using blood. This sequence joins TRBV28 and TRBJ2-3, with no clear D. The CDR3 DNA reads as TGTGCCAGCAGTCCCTCCGTCCTCCTAGATACGCAGTATTTT. This encodes CASSPSVLLDTQYF.